This TCR beta chain came from a study of Ad26.COV2.S vaccination and SARS-CoV-2 variants. Turning to the study itself: Enrollment placed the donor in the COV1001 Ad26.COV2.S trial arm.

Documented treatment: around 19 received Ad26.COV2.S at low or high dose, single or two shots; several received placebo; per-sample allocation not given. After the first vaccine or placebo injection, samples were drawn on day 63. Between the trimmed V and J ends, which lost 3 bases and 1 base, there was a span of 10 bases. CDR1 and CDR2 (germline): WNHNN, SYGVQD (reference sequence). The CDR3 has 14 amino acids. Assay: immunoSEQ multiplex PCR; the TCRdb copy retains only in-frame clones and omits some. The data contain hundreds of thousands of clones, around 88% of them singletons. The receptor comes from a person aged 18-65 years who received the Ad26.COV2.S COVID-19 vaccine or a placebo. The source material was peripheral blood, sampled in a trial of Ad26.COV2.S vaccine versus placebo. The chain couples TRBV10-1 to TRBJ2-7, with D possibly matching TRBD2 (5 bases). CDR3 in amino acids: CASSDRRGSYEQYF. In nucleotides, the CDR3 is TGCGCCAGCAGTGATCGACGGGGTTCCTACGAGCAGTACTTC.